The source of this T cell receptor (beta chain) is a study of blood T cells in healthy people across ages. PCR was performed a second time for roughly 7 to 12 cycles using a sample-barcoded 5' primer and a J-beta primer mix. TCRdb used MiXCR to reprocess the 5' RACE reads, holding one entry per CDR3 protein. The data contain 650,000 to 700,000 distinct CDR3 sequences, around 32% of them seen just once; the ten biggest clones take up roughly 15%. Individuals who donated were healthy Caucasians from Russia aged about 6 to 100. The CDR3 is 15 amino acids. In germline, CDR1 is LNHDA, CDR2 SQIVND (reference sequence). Trimming shortened V by 5 bases and J by 7 bases, and 15 bases separated the two germline ends.

This receptor was taken from a woman older than 75 in good health. The chain recombines TRBV19 with TRBJ1-6, with a tentative D call TRBD1 (6 bases). The sample taken for sequencing was blood. The CDR3 sequence: CASSVPFGGNSPLHF. CDR3 coding DNA: TGTGCCAGTAGTGTCCCCTTCGGGGGCAATTCACCCCTCCACTTT.